A selection of T cell receptor beta chains follows, all from one sample in a study of T cells in tuberculosis. Libraries were prepared by immunoSEQ multiplex PCR; TCRdb keeps only in-frame clonotypes and omits some of them. The sample shows 40,000 to 50,000 clones, around 95% of them seen only once. The sequencing sample was made of PBMCs. These receptors came from a donor aged 5-35 years with latent tuberculosis or without tuberculosis infection. Both conserved end residues are part of each CDR3. A D gene is named only where the DNA matches it firmly. Size tells how often a clone was seen (once, few, many) or the class of an expanded clone, and some rows leave it out.

clone_size,j_call,v_call,d_call,cdr3_nt,cdr3_aa
.,TRBJ1-2,TRBV28,TRBD1,TGTGCCAGCAGTTTTTCCGCAGGGGGCCGTTACGGCTACACCTTC,CASSFSAGGRYGYTF
.,TRBJ1-1,TRBV6-1,.,TGTGCCAGCAGTGAAAGGGGAAGGACTGAAGCTTTCTTT,CASSERGRTEAFF
.,TRBJ2-7,TRBV2,TRBD2,TGTGCCAGCAGGGCGAGCGGGGGCAAATCCTACGAGCAGTACTTC,CASRASGGKSYEQYF
.,TRBJ2-3,TRBV7-2,.,TGTGCCAGCAGCCCTTCGAGAGATACGCAGTATTTT,CASSPSRDTQYF
.,TRBJ2-7,TRBV6-5,TRBD1,TGTGCCAGCAGTCCAATCACAGGGGGCCTCTACGAGCAGTACTTC,CASSPITGGLYEQYF
few,TRBJ2-7,TRBV5-6,.,TGTGCCAGCAGCTTGCAGGAGGGAGGACTCTCCTACGAGCAGTACTTC,CASSLQEGGLSYEQYF
.,TRBJ1-1,TRBV7-2,.,TGTGCCAGCAGCGCCCGCTCCGGTCAGGGAATGACTGAAGCTTTCTTT,CASSARSGQGMTEAFF
.,TRBJ1-2,TRBV5-6,.,TGTGCCAGCAGCTTAGGGGTGGATTCCTATGGCTACACCTTC,CASSLGVDSYGYTF
once,TRBJ2-3,TRBV18,.,TGTGCCAGCTCACCTAACACAGATACGCAGTATTTT,CASSPNTDTQYF
.,TRBJ1-5,TRBV27,.,TGTGCCAGCAGTTCAGGCTATAGCAATCAGCCCCAGCATTTT,CASSSGYSNQPQHF
.,TRBJ2-2,TRBV5-1,.,TGCGCCAGCAGCTTGGGAGGTCGGGGAAACACCGGGGAGCTGTTTTTT,CASSLGGRGNTGELFF
.,TRBJ2-5,TRBV7-9,TRBD1,TGTGCCAGCAGCTCTTTCCAGGGGGCAAGGGAGACCCAGTACTTC,CASSSFQGARETQYF
.,TRBJ2-2,TRBV4-1,.,TGCGCCAGCAGCCAGAGCCGCTGGGCTAGCCAATTCACCGGGGAGCTGTTTTTT,CASSQSRWASQFTGELFF
.,TRBJ2-7,TRBV11-1,TRBD1,TGTGCCAGCAGCTTAGGGGGGACAGGGTCCTACGAGCAGTACTTC,CASSLGGTGSYEQYF
.,TRBJ1-2,TRBV11-2,.,TGTGCCAGCAGCTTAGGGACAGCCCGTAACTATGGCTACACCTTC,CASSLGTARNYGYTF
.,TRBJ1-4,TRBV11-2,.,TGTGCCAGCAGCACCGCCCGTTCCACTAGGGAAAAACTGTTTTTT,CASSTARSTREKLFF